Presented here are 30 T cell receptor beta chains from one specimen sequenced in a study of cytomegalovirus exposure and HLA in healthy donors. The PCR had 60 Vbeta and 13 Jbeta primers. Only in-frame clones appear in the TCRdb table, and some are missing; sequencing was by immunoSEQ multiplex PCR. The table includes about 220,000 clones, approximately 88% detected once. Sample: PBMCs. The receptor set was obtained from a boy aged 2 to 10 in good health and CMV-seronegative.

This chain joins TRBV11-2 and TRBJ2-7, with unresolved D. Germline V gene lookup returns CDR1 SGHAT and CDR2 FQNNGV. This CDR3 has 13 amino acids. Trimming shortened V by 1 base and J by 3 bases, and 7 bases separated the two germline ends. DNA for the CDR3: TGTGCCAGCAGCTTAGTCGCTAGCTACGAGCAGTACTTC. It is translated as CASSLVASYEQYF.

J is TRBJ1-5 and V is TRBV27; TRBD1 matches at 8 bases. In germline, CDR1 is MNHEY, CDR2 SMNVEV (reference sequence). The CDR3 is made up of 13 amino acids. Trimming took 4 bases from V and 6 from J; bases not matched to a gene: 2. The CDR3 DNA sequence: TGTGCCAGCAGTTCGGGACAGGCTCAGCCCCAGCATTTT. Translation: CASSSGQAQPQHF.

The V gene is TRBV2, the J gene TRBJ1-5; D gene ambiguous. V dropped 0 bases and J dropped 0 bases, with 15 bases sitting between them. The CDR3 contains 18 residues. Germline CDR1 and CDR2: SNHLY and FYNNEI. This chain's CDR3 is CASSEAGGQSYSNQPQHF. DNA of the CDR3: TGTGCCAGCAGTGAAGCAGGCGGGCAGTCCTATAGCAATCAGCCCCAGCATTTT.

The V call is TRBV6-5, the J call TRBJ1-1; the match to TRBD1 covers 8 bases. Germline CDR1 is MNHEY and CDR2 is SVGAGI. The CDR3 has 13 amino acids. The V gene end was trimmed by 7 bases and the J gene end by 3 bases; junction bases not matched to a gene: 4. CDR3 DNA: TGTGCCAGCATCAAACAGGGGGACACTGAAGCTTTCTTT. Amino acid sequence: CASIKQGDTEAFF.

V gene TRBV7-2 combines with J gene TRBJ1-1; D uncertain. CDR3 length: 15 amino acids. Germline V gene lookup returns CDR1 SGHTA and CDR2 FQGNSA. Trimming shortened V by 3 bases and J by 0 bases, and 11 bases separated the two germline ends. CDR3 DNA: TGTGCCAGCAGCTTTAGCGCACCGGTGAACACTGAAGCTTTCTTT. It translates to CASSFSAPVNTEAFF.

This clone has just a few counts. The rearrangement joins TRBV6-5 to TRBJ2-3, with 10 bases aligning to TRBD2. The V gene end was trimmed by 4 bases and the J gene end by 6 bases; junction bases not matched to a gene: 10. Germline loops: CDR1 MNHEY, CDR2 SVGAGI. This CDR3 contains 16 residues. This CDR3 reads CASSFGSGRITDTQYF. CDR3 bases: TGTGCCAGCAGTTTCGGTAGCGGGAGGATTACGGATACGCAGTATTTT.

J is TRBJ2-7 and V is TRBV30; unclear D gene. There are 14 residues in the CDR3. V lost 3 bases and J lost 9, with 21 bases in between. CDR1 is GTSNPN and CDR2 is SVGIG in the germline V gene (reference sequence). In nucleotides, the CDR3 is TGTGCCTGGAGACCCGGGTCCGCGGTTGTAGGGCAGTACTTC. Encoded protein: CAWRPGSAVVGQYF.

The CDR3 DNA sequence: TGTGCCAGTAGTCCGGGGACAGGGGATCGGTATGGCTACACCTTC. Translation gives CASSPGTGDRYGYTF. The V call is TRBV19, the J call TRBJ1-2, with 10 bases aligning to TRBD1. CDR1 and CDR2 (germline): LNHDA, SQIVND (reference sequence). The CDR3 spans 15 residues. With 5 bases clipped from V and 5 bases from J, the junction kept 8 bases outside the gene matches.

The J gene is TRBJ2-3, the V gene TRBV11-1; 12 positions agree with TRBD2. This CDR3 region has 17 residues. Germline V lookup: CDR1 SGHAT, CDR2 FQDESV (reference sequence). The V and J ends lost 2 bases and 6 bases, in that order; junction bases with no gene match: 9. The CDR3 nucleotides read TGTGCCAGCAGCTTAACAGGGGGGACTAGCGGGTTGGATACGCAGTATTTT. It yields the protein CASSLTGGTSGLDTQYF.

This clone was observed a handful of times. The rearrangement joins TRBV10-3 to TRBJ1-1, with D uncertain. Germline V CDR1 and CDR2: ENHRY, SYGVKD. The CDR3 is made up of 18 amino acids. Trimming left V 7 bases short and J 0 bases short, with 24 bases between. CDR3: CAIKWVCGKVVLNTEAFF. DNA for the CDR3: TGTGCCATCAAATGGGTCTGCGGAAAAGTGGTATTGAACACTGAAGCTTTCTTT.

V is TRBV29-1 and J is TRBJ2-5, with 9 bases fitting TRBD1. TRBJ2-7 explains the end of the DNA better; the J call may be wrong. Looked up from germline, CDR1 is SQVTM and CDR2 is ANQGSEA. This CDR3 is 12 amino acids long. CDR3 amino acids: CSVWDRAHEQYF. The CDR3 nucleotides are TGCAGCGTATGGGACAGGGCCCACGAGCAGTACTTC.

Turning to this clone: Other DNA sequences within the sample encode an identical CDR3. The chain joins TRBV29-1 to TRBJ1-2, with D unclear. V was pared by 1 base and J by 4 bases, with 4 bases between. In germline, CDR1 is SQVTM, CDR2 ANQGSEA. The CDR3 extends over 11 amino acids. In DNA form, the CDR3 reads TGCAGCGTTGAAGGAGGCTATGGCTACACCTTC. This gives the protein CSVEGGYGYTF. The full variable domain, rest sourced from reference TRBV29-1 and TRBJ1-2, is SAVISQKPSRDICQRGTSLTIQCQVDSQVTMMFWYRQQPGQSLTLIATANQGSEATYESGFVIDKFPISRPNLTFSTLTVSNMSPEDSSIYLCSVEGGYGYTFGSGTRLTVV.

V is TRBV28 and J is TRBJ1-5; D is ambiguous. Trimming took off 7 bases at V and 6 bases at J, with 16 bases between the two ends. This CDR3 spans 14 amino acids. Germline V gene data show CDR1 as MDHEN and CDR2 as SYDVKM. The DNA of the CDR3 is TGTGCCAGCACCTTCGACACCTCCCGTCAGCCCCAGCATTTT. Its translation: CASTFDTSRQPQHF.

V usage is TRBV2 and J usage is TRBJ1-2, with 7 bases that match TRBD1. Germline trimming cut 7 bases from V and 9 bases from J; bases unmatched to any gene: 11. The CDR3 consists of 13 residues. The germline CDR1 and CDR2 sequences are SNHLY and FYNNEI. CDR3 protein: CASNEGAIGRYTF. DNA for the CDR3: TGTGCCAGCAACGAGGGGGCGATCGGACGCTACACCTTC.

This CDR3 reads CSVAGGPAAPDTQYF. CDR3 in DNA: TGCAGCGTCGCAGGAGGGCCTGCGGCCCCAGATACGCAGTATTTT. The chain joins TRBV29-1 to TRBJ2-3, with D perhaps matching TRBD2 (6 bases). The ends were cut back, 6 bases at V and 4 bases at J, with 20 bases in the middle. Germline V gene sequence: CDR1 SQVTM, CDR2 ANQGSEA. This CDR3 contains 15 residues.

In its sample, this clone was seen a few times. The gene calls are TRBV6-1 and TRBJ2-3; 7 positions match TRBD1. The CDR3 contains 14 residues. Losses at the gene ends were 4 bases for V and 6 bases for J; bases not matched to a gene: 7. Germline CDR1 is MNHNS and CDR2 is SASEGT. CDR3 sequence (DNA): TGTGCCAGCAGTGTGCTACAGGGGTGGGATACGCAGTATTTT. Its translation is CASSVLQGWDTQYF.

The J gene is TRBJ1-6, the V gene TRBV6-7; 9 bases agree with TRBD1. TRBV6-7 is an open reading frame, and its role is uncertain. V lost 2 bases and J lost 7; bases outside the gene matches: 3. This CDR3 comprises 15 residues. CDR3 sequence: CASSYPQGANSPLHF. CDR3 bases: TGTGCCAGCAGTTACCCACAGGGGGCGAATTCACCCCTCCACTTT.

This sequence joins TRBV7-6 and TRBJ2-2; the D gene is possibly TRBD2 (5 bases). The germline CDR1 and CDR2 sequences are SGHVS and FNYEAQ. This CDR3 has 15 amino acids. The V and J ends lost 7 bases and 3 bases respectively, with 15 bases between them. The CDR3 DNA reads TGTGCCAGCACCCCAGGAGGTGCGGACACCGGGGAGCTGTTTTTT. It specifies CASTPGGADTGELFF.

Comment on this clone: The same CDR3 arises from other DNA sequences in this sample as well. V is TRBV4-1 and J is TRBJ2-7; D may be TRBD1 (6 bases). The CDR3 totals 13 residues. Germline V gene lookup returns CDR1 MGHRA and CDR2 YSYEKL. V lost 0 bases and J lost 3, with 6 bases in between. The DNA of the CDR3 is TGCGCCAGCAGCCAAGACAGGGGCTACGAGCAGTACTTC. This encodes CASSQDRGYEQYF.

V and J are TRBV11-1 and TRBJ2-7, with a weak D call TRBD1 (6 bases). Trimming took 2 bases from V and 1 from J, leaving 12 bases between them. The CDR3 covers 15 residues. CDR1 is SGHAT and CDR2 is FQDESV in the germline V gene (reference sequence). This chain's CDR3 is CASSLRGHTSYEQYF. The CDR3 region has the DNA TGTGCCAGCAGCTTAAGGGGACATACGTCCTACGAGCAGTACTTC.

In regard to this clone: Other nucleotide sequences from this sample produce the same CDR3. The gene calls are TRBV5-1 and TRBJ2-3; 8 bases agree with TRBD2. The CDR3 length is 15 residues. J gave up 1 base and V 4 bases, and 5 bases lay outside the gene matches. Germline V gives CDR1 SGHRS, CDR2 YFSETQ. This CDR3 is CASSLGGAGTDTQYF. DNA for the CDR3: TGCGCCAGCAGCCTCGGGGGGGCCGGCACAGATACGCAGTATTTT.

This chain joins TRBV7-2 and TRBJ1-6, with 7 bases fitting TRBD1. The CDR3 runs 15 residues. Germline CDR1 SGHTA, CDR2 FQGNSA. V shed 4 bases and J 10 bases; nucleotides not matched to a gene: 10. The CDR3 sequence: CASSSRQGIGSPLHF. The CDR3 bases are TGTGCCAGCAGCTCTCGACAGGGTATTGGATCACCCCTCCACTTT.

This clone was observed a few times. The sample carries other DNA sequences with the same CDR3. The chain carries TRBV27 and TRBJ1-2; 7 nucleotides align to TRBD1. With V trimmed by 2 bases and J by 5 bases, 2 bases remained unmatched. There are 13 residues in the CDR3. Germline CDR1 reads MNHEY; CDR2 reads SMNVEV (reference sequence). CDR3 loop: CASSLTGDYGYTF. The CDR3 bases are TGTGCCAGCAGTTTAACAGGGGATTATGGCTACACCTTC.

The rearrangement uses TRBV6-1 and TRBJ1-1; D not certain. This CDR3 is built from 13 residues. The germline V gene has CDR1 MNHNS and CDR2 SASEGT. Trimming stripped 3 bases from V and 1 base from J, with 6 bases between. The DNA of the CDR3 is TGTGCCAGCAGTGATATGGCGAACACTGAAGCTTTCTTT. It specifies CASSDMANTEAFF.

This sequence joins TRBV25-1 and TRBJ1-5; D remains ambiguous. V gave up 3 bases and J gave up 4 bases, with 4 bases separating them. This CDR3 spans 12 amino acids. Germline CDR1 and CDR2: MGHDK and SYGVNS. The CDR3 nucleotides are TGTGCCAGCAGTGAGGAGAATCAGCCCCAGCATTTT. It codes for CASSEENQPQHF.

The rearrangement links TRBV6-5 to TRBJ1-2, with D tentatively TRBD1 (6 bases). Between the trimmed V and J ends, which lost 4 bases and 0 bases, there was a span of 15 bases. Germline V gene lookup returns CDR1 MNHEY and CDR2 SVGAGI. The CDR3 runs 16 residues. CDR3 residues: CASSFRAGTTNYGYTF. The CDR3 region has the DNA TGTGCCAGCAGTTTTAGAGCCGGGACAACTAACTATGGCTACACCTTC.

The chain recombines TRBV30 with TRBJ2-7; TRBD1 matches 11 bases. The CDR3 loop spans 12 amino acids. Germline values: CDR1 GTSNPN, CDR2 SVGIG (reference sequence). V dropped 5 bases and J dropped 6; count of bases not matched to a gene: 3. This chain's CDR3 is CAWRTGGREQYF. CDR3 in DNA: TGTGCCTGGCGGACAGGGGGCCGCGAGCAGTACTTC. The entire variable domain, with the rest obtained from reference TRBV30 and TRBJ2-7, is as follows: SQTIHQWPATLVQPVGSPLSLECTVEGTSNPNLYWYRQAAGRGLQLLFYSVGIGQISSEVPQNLSASRPQDRQFILSSKKLLLSDSGFYLCAWRTGGREQYFGPGTRLTVT.

J is TRBJ1-1 and V is TRBV19; D is unclear. Germline assignment: CDR1 LNHDA and CDR2 SQIVND (reference sequence). The CDR3 totals 14 residues. Trimming left V 0 bases short and J 4 bases short, with 9 bases between. CDR3 sequence: CASSIDGSGTEAFF. The CDR3 DNA is TGTGCCAGTAGTATAGATGGGAGTGGCACTGAAGCTTTCTTT.

This clone was detected only once. The chain couples TRBV6-8 to TRBJ1-6, with a weak D call TRBD1 (6 bases). CDR1 is MNHGY and CDR2 is SAAAGT in the germline V gene. The V end was cut by 6 bases, the J end by 4 bases, with 19 bases between. The length of the CDR3 is 17 residues. CDR3 sequence (DNA): TGTGCCAGCAGCCCCTGGGAATACGGACAGTATAATTCACCCCTCCACTTT. It translates to CASSPWEYGQYNSPLHF.

The chain carries TRBV19 and TRBJ2-1; D ambiguous. Germline V gives CDR1 LNHDA, CDR2 SQIVND (reference sequence). The CDR3 extends over 13 amino acids. Deletions cut 1 base from V and 2 bases from J, with 3 bases between. The CDR3 DNA reads as TGTGCCAGTAGTATAGCTCCCTACAATGAGCAGTTCTTC. This codes for CASSIAPYNEQFF.